The 16 T cell receptor beta chains below were found in one sample sequenced in a study of T cell clonality in common variable immunodeficiency. Profiled with immunoSEQ multiplex PCR; TCRdb holds only in-frame clones, not every one. Sampling found approximately 34,000 clones, none seen once. Input material: peripheral blood mononuclear cells. These receptors originate from a person aged 18 to 70 in good health.

This clone came up many times. The CDR3 end lies 3 residues beyond the end of the read and is filled in from the germline J gene. The V and J genes are TRBV5-1 and TRBJ1-2; 9 bases line up with TRBD1. V lost 0 bases, J lost 7 bases, and 4 bases stayed unmatched. CDR3 size: 14 residues. In germline, CDR1 is SGHRS, CDR2 YFSETQ. The CDR3 DNA, read in part, is TGCGCCAGCAGCTTGGACAGGGGGCAAGGTGGC. It specifies CASSLDRGQGG. In full, the CDR3 reads CASSLDRGQGGYTF. Based on the CDR3 plus reference TRBV5-1 and TRBJ1-2, the full variable domain is KAGVTQTPRYLIKTRGQQVTLSCSPISGHRSVSWYQQTPGQGLQFLFEYFSETQRNKGNFPGRFSGRQFSNSRSEMNVSTLELGDSALYLCASSLDRGQGGYTFGSGTRLTVV.

This clone appeared many times. The CDR3 is cut off 3 residues early in the read; its end comes from the germline J gene. This chain connects TRBV5-1 to TRBJ1-4, with D perhaps TRBD1 (5 bases). Germline loops: CDR1 SGHRS, CDR2 YFSETQ. Trimming removed 4 bases from V and 8 bases from J, with 18 bases in between. This CDR3 contains 15 residues. The CDR3 loop reads CASSPGAGFVEKLFF. Partial CDR3 DNA: TGCGCCAGCAGCCCCGGAGCAGGGTTTGTCGAAAAA.

At least ten counts were recorded for this clone. The CDR3 is cut off 3 residues early in the read; its end comes from the germline J gene. V is TRBV19 and J is TRBJ2-1; D might be TRBD2 (5 bases). There are 15 residues in the CDR3. Deletions cut 6 bases from V and 0 bases from J, with 12 bases between. Germline V gene data show CDR1 as LNHDA and CDR2 as SQIVND (reference sequence). CDR3 bases read: TGTGCCAGTAGATTAGCGTCAAGCTCCTACAATGAG. It yields the protein CASRLASSSYNE. The full CDR3 protein is CASRLASSSYNEQFF.

The table lists this clone with many counts. The CDR3 here is CASSPQGGRTEAFF. The DNA read from the CDR3 is TGTGCCAGCAGTCCCCAGGGGGGCCGAACTGAA. The chain joins TRBV6-2 or TRBV6-3 to TRBJ1-1; 7 nucleotides line up with TRBD1. The CDR3 is cut off 3 residues early in the read; its end comes from the germline J gene. J gave up 5 bases and V 5 bases, and 8 bases lay outside the gene matches. CDR3 length equals 14 residues. In germline, CDR1 is MNHEY, CDR2 SVGEGT.

This clone has ten or more counts. From the germline J gene comes the end of the CDR3, since the read stops 3 residues before it. The chain joins TRBV12-3 or TRBV12-4 to TRBJ2-2; no clear D gene. The V end was cut by 6 bases, the J end by 7 bases, with 12 bases between. The CDR3 has 13 residues. This CDR3 reads CASRNGGFGELFF. The part of the CDR3 DNA that was read is TGTGCCAGCAGGAACGGCGGCTTCGGGGAG.

This clone was picked up many times. Read sequence stops 3 residues before the CDR3 end, and the germline J gene provides the missing end. This sequence joins TRBV7-9 and TRBJ2-1, with 7 bases aligning to TRBD2. V lost 8 bases to trimming and J lost 0 bases; unmatched junction nucleotides: 4. Germline V gene sequence: CDR1 SEHNR, CDR2 FQNEAQ (reference sequence). The CDR3 length is 14 residues. The CDR3 protein is CASDGGSSYNEQFF. The sequenced part of the CDR3 DNA is TGTGCCAGCGATGGCGGGAGCTCCTACAATGAG.

In this sample, this clone is medium-sized. The observed sequence ends 3 residues before the CDR3 terminus, with the missing tail filled in from the germline J gene. This rearrangement joins TRBV9 to TRBJ2-3; the match to TRBD1 covers 8 bases. Germline trimming cut 7 bases from V and 4 bases from J; bases unmatched to any gene: 8. The germline V gene has CDR1 SGDLS and CDR2 YYNGEE. This CDR3 is 14 amino acids long. The sequenced part of the CDR3 DNA is TGTGCCAGCGCCGGACAGGGATCTTCAGATACG. Amino acid sequence: CASAGQGSSDT. The CDR3 in its entirety is CASAGQGSSDTQYF. Based on the CDR3 plus reference TRBV9 and TRBJ2-3, the full variable domain is DSGVTQTPKHLITATGQRVTLRCSPRSGDLSVYWYQQSLDQGLQFLIQYYNGEERAKGNILERFSAQQFPDLHSELNLSSLELGDSALYFCASAGQGSSDTQYFGPGTRLTVL.

This clone appeared many times. With the read ending 3 residues before the CDR3 end, the germline J gene is used to fill in that end. The chain carries TRBV12-3 or TRBV12-4 and TRBJ1-4, with TRBD1 matching 10 bases. V shed 1 base and J 8 bases; nucleotides not matched to a gene: 4. This CDR3 has 15 residues. Incomplete CDR3 DNA: TGTGCCAGCAGTTTAGTGACAGGGGGCTCAGAAAAA. It specifies CASSLVTGGSEK. The full CDR3 sequence reads CASSLVTGGSEKLFF.

This clone was seen ten or more times. The DNA ends 3 residues before the CDR3 does, and the rest of the CDR3 is filled in from the germline J gene. V is TRBV7-2 and J is TRBJ2-1, with D possibly TRBD2 on 7 matching bases. CDR1 is SGHTA, CDR2 FQGNSA, per germline. Trimming stripped 0 bases from V and 8 bases from J, with 14 bases between. The CDR3 consists of 15 residues. CDR3 DNA (partial): TGTGCCAGCAGCTTAGCTGGGGGGGCCGTATATGAG. Translated: CASSLAGGAVYE. In full, the CDR3 reads CASSLAGGAVYEQFF.

This clone has ten or more counts. The read terminates 3 residues before the CDR3 end, so the remaining end is supplied by the germline J gene. This chain connects TRBV20-1 to TRBJ1-1, with unresolved D. Trimming cost V 3 bases and J 4 bases, with 9 bases left between them. This CDR3 has 12 amino acids. Germline CDR1 is DFQATT and CDR2 is SNEGSKA (reference sequence). The sequenced CDR3 bases are TGCAGTGCTAGCGGGTCCCGCACTGAA. This sequence encodes CSASGSRTE. The entire CDR3 protein is CSASGSRTEAFF.

This clone was observed many times. The read terminates 3 residues ahead of where the CDR3 ends, so the germline J gene completes it. The J gene is TRBJ2-1, the V gene TRBV12-3 or TRBV12-4; the match to TRBD2 covers 7 bases. The CDR3 length is 16 residues. J was trimmed by 0 bases and V by 1 base; bases with no gene match: 3. Incomplete CDR3 DNA: TGTGCCAGCAGTTTAGGCGGCGGGGGCTCCTACAATGAG. It is translated as CASSLGGGGSYNE. The full CDR3 protein is CASSLGGGGSYNEQFF.

This clone appeared many times. Coverage ceases 3 residues before the CDR3 finishes, and the germline J gene fills in the end. This chain links TRBV10-1 with TRBJ2-2, with a possible D match to TRBD1 (5 bases). Trimming took off 3 bases at V and 7 bases at J, with 18 bases between the two ends. CDR3 size: 16 residues. The germline gives CDR1 WNHNN, CDR2 SYGVQD (reference sequence). Partial CDR3 DNA: TGCGCCAGCAGTGATTTAAGACAGCGCGCCGGCGGGGAG. Translated: CASSDLRQRAGGE. The full CDR3 protein reads CASSDLRQRAGGELFF.

In this sample, this clone turned up many times. Read data end 3 residues before the CDR3 end; the end is taken from the germline J gene. This sequence joins TRBV5-6 and TRBJ2-7; the D gene is possibly TRBD2 (6 bases). CDR3 size: 14 residues. Per the germline V gene, CDR1 is SGHDT and CDR2 is YYEEEE. V lost 4 bases and J 2 bases, leaving 13 bases between the germline ends. The CDR3 loop is CASSGGIPAYEQYF. CDR3 bases read: TGTGCCAGCAGCGGCGGGATTCCTGCCTACGAG.

In this sample, this clone turned up many times. The CDR3 goes on 3 residues after the read ends, and that part is filled in from the germline J gene. The chain employs TRBV12-3 or TRBV12-4 and TRBJ2-1; 13 bases map to TRBD2. The CDR3 runs to 18 residues. The junction had 8 bases not matched to a gene; V was cut back by 6 bases and J by 0 bases. CDR3 in amino acids: CASSNQGTSGVSYNEQFF. The sequenced part of the CDR3 DNA is TGTGCCAGCAGCAACCAAGGGACTAGCGGGGTCTCCTACAATGAG.

Many counts were recorded for this clone. The read stops 3 residues short of the end of the CDR3; the missing end is completed from the germline J gene. The V and J genes are TRBV19 and TRBJ1-1; 12 bases map to TRBD1. J gave up 4 bases and V 7 bases, and 7 bases lay outside the gene matches. CDR3 length: 15 amino acids. The V gene's germline CDR1 is LNHDA and CDR2 SQIVND (reference sequence). CDR3 DNA, as far as it was read: TGTGCCAGTACTCGGGACAGGGGGCTGTCCACTGAA. Encoded protein: CASTRDRGLSTE. The full CDR3 is CASTRDRGLSTEAFF.

This clone came up many times. The covered CDR3 bases are TGCGCCAGCAGCCCACAGGGACAGGGTACCTCCAATGAG. Encoded protein: CASSPQGQGTSNE. The full CDR3 protein reads CASSPQGQGTSNEQFF. The J gene is TRBJ2-1, the V gene TRBV5-1; TRBD1 matches at 9 bases. The read terminates 3 residues ahead of where the CDR3 ends, so the germline J gene completes it. The CDR3 consists of 16 residues. Trimming at V came to 4 bases and at J to 6 bases, leaving 11 bases not matched to a gene. Germline V gene sequence: CDR1 SGHRS, CDR2 YFSETQ.